This T cell receptor beta chain was retrieved from a study of a mutant IDH1 vaccine in newly diagnosed glioma. In the study overall: The V12 visit happened in week 35, and the V13 visit happened in week 47.

The CDR3 is made up of 13 amino acids. V dropped 8 bases and J dropped 0 bases, with 8 bases sitting between them. CDR1 and CDR2 from the germline V gene are SNHLY and FYNNEI. Using immunoSEQ multiplex PCR, the repertoire was profiled, and TCRdb retains in-frame clones only, with some absent. The sample records about 56,000 clones, roughly 80% being singletons. This clone has only a few counts. Its antigen is still unknown. Time point specified: week 47, end of study. It was 300 ug of mutant IDH1 20-mer peptide that made up each vaccine dose, given with topical imiquimod. The patients received vaccinations eight times, in weeks 1, 3, 5, 7, 11, 15, 19 and 23.

V gene TRBV2 combines with J gene TRBJ1-5; perhaps TRBD1 as D (5 bases). This specimen was PBMCs, taken from a glioma patient whose treatment included an IDH1 peptide vaccine. The sequence was obtained from a man in his fifties or sixties with glioma. Here the CDR3 DNA reads TGTGCCAGCCGGGACCTTAGCAATCAGCCCCAGCATTTT. Translated, it gives CASRDLSNQPQHF.